This T cell receptor beta chain was profiled in a study of blood T cell repertoires in COVID-19. Study summary: Whether acute or convalescent, the COVID-19 samples came from the United States, Italy and Spain. T cells, B-cell-depleted T cells, or PBMCs supplied cDNA or gDNA.

J was trimmed by 4 bases and V by 5 bases; bases with no gene match: 8. Germline CDR1 reads SGHRS; CDR2 reads YFSETQ. This CDR3 has 16 amino acids. In the original workflow: Scientists estimated how many nucleated cells there were by amplifying reference gene primers. The data were produced by immunoSEQ multiplex PCR, yet TCRdb's version contains in-frame clones alone and is incomplete. The D gene and trimming were derived from the DNA, and the V and J assignments and clone size from that table. Of 110,000 or so clones in the sample, 86% were seen once. This TCR was recovered from a man in his 70s who had recovered from COVID-19. The chain links TRBV5-1 to TRBJ2-3, with 12 nucleotides matching TRBD2. The sample consisted of peripheral blood. The chain's CDR3 is CASSRLGLAGPDTQYF. The CDR3 DNA is TGCGCCAGCAGTCGACTGGGACTAGCGGGTCCAGATACGCAGTATTTT.